The next 16 T cell receptor beta chains were all read from a single sample in a study of T cells in Graves' hyperthyroidism and ophthalmopathy. Researchers amplified the TCR beta CDR3 regions from RNA transcripts. First-round RT-PCR of the TCR CDR3 relied on the HTBI primer set. TCRdb reprocessed the multiplex PCR reads via MiXCR and lists one record per CDR3 protein. The sample records a few hundred thousand distinct CDR3 sequences, less than 20% being singletons. Sequenced material: blood. Receptors originate from a woman aged 18-29 years with Graves' hyperthyroidism.

This clonotype was picked up many times. The V and J genes are TRBV12-3 or TRBV12-4 and TRBJ2-7, with D tentatively TRBD1 or TRBD2 (5 bases each). The CDR3 contains 13 residues. V lost 6 bases to trimming and J lost 2 bases, with 11 bases between them. The DNA for the CDR3 is TGTGCCAGCAGCTCCGGGACGGCCTACGAGCAGTACTTC. This gives the protein CASSSGTAYEQYF.

The table lists this clonotype with many counts. The CDR3 nucleotides read TGTGCCAGCTCAGCGTGGGAGGCCGGGGAGCTGTTTTTT. Translated, it gives CASSAWEAGELFF. The J gene is TRBJ2-2, the V gene TRBV18, with a possible D match to TRBD2 (6 bases). The V and J ends lost 5 bases and 6 bases respectively, with 10 bases between them. CDR1 is KGHSH, CDR2 LQKENI, per germline. The CDR3 runs to 13 residues.

There are a few counts of this clonotype. This sequence joins TRBV28 and TRBJ1-3, with D unclear. Germline-derived CDR1 and CDR2 are MDHEN and SYDVKM. Trimming took 2 bases from V and 3 from J, leaving 8 bases between them. The CDR3 runs 14 residues. This CDR3 is CASSLPALGNTIYF. Here the CDR3 DNA reads TGTGCCAGCAGTTTACCAGCGCTTGGAAACACCATATATTTT.

At least ten counts were recorded for this clonotype. V and J are TRBV6-5 and TRBJ1-5; D is ambiguous. Germline CDR1 MNHEY, CDR2 SVGAGI. The CDR3 runs 13 residues. Trimming shortened V by 0 bases and J by 13 bases, and 13 bases separated the two germline ends. The CDR3 reads CASSYSRGTIQHF. The CDR3 DNA reads TGTGCCAGCAGTTACTCGAGAGGAACCATACAGCATTTT.

This clonotype was seen at least ten times. The chain employs TRBV7-6 and TRBJ2-2; D is undetermined. V lost 2 bases and J lost 7, with 11 bases in between. Per germline, CDR1 SGHVS and CDR2 FNYEAQ. The length of the CDR3 is 14 residues. The CDR3 is CASSLFGERGELFF. Written as DNA, the CDR3 is TGTGCCAGCAGCTTATTTGGCGAGCGCGGGGAGCTGTTTTTT.

This clonotype was counted at least ten times. This rearrangement joins TRBV7-2 to TRBJ2-5, with unresolved D. Deletions cut 5 bases from V and 2 bases from J, with 18 bases between. Germline CDR1 reads SGHTA; CDR2 reads FQGNSA. The CDR3 extends over 16 amino acids. The CDR3 is CASSPGWGSGQETQYF. The CDR3 nucleotides read TGTGCCAGCAGCCCAGGCTGGGGTTCGGGTCAAGAGACCCAGTACTTC.

This clonotype was detected many times. This sequence joins TRBV6-1 and TRBJ2-3; TRBD2 matches at 8 bases. V lost 4 bases, J lost 2 bases, and 11 bases stayed unmatched. Per germline, CDR1 MNHNS and CDR2 SASEGT. The CDR3 length is 17 residues. The DNA of the CDR3 is TGTGCCAGCAGTGTTTCACTCGTAGCGGGGAACACAGATACGCAGTATTTT. As protein: CASSVSLVAGNTDTQYF.

This clonotype was observed at least ten times. V is TRBV28 and J is TRBJ2-7; D is possibly TRBD1 (5 bases). Germline-derived CDR1 and CDR2 are MDHEN and SYDVKM. This CDR3 region has 16 residues. The V and J ends lost 3 bases and 1 base respectively, with 16 bases between them. This CDR3 reads CASSFPRQGLSYEQYF. Written as DNA, the CDR3 is TGTGCCAGCAGTTTTCCTAGGCAGGGATTATCCTACGAGCAGTACTTC.

This clonotype appeared many times. The V gene is TRBV12-3 or TRBV12-4, the J gene TRBJ2-1, with D possibly being TRBD1 or TRBD2 (6 bases each). The V end lost 2 bases, the J end lost 4 bases, and 9 bases lay between the germline ends. CDR3 size: 14 residues. The CDR3 reads CASSLRGPYNEQFF. The CDR3 region has the DNA TGTGCCAGCAGTTTACGGGGGCCTTACAATGAGCAGTTCTTC.

This clonotype was found many times. This chain uses TRBV7-2 with TRBJ1-1, with no clear D. Trimming shortened V by 2 bases and J by 0 bases, and 4 bases separated the two germline ends. This CDR3 has 13 residues. CDR1 and CDR2 (germline): SGHTA, FQGNSA. Written as DNA, the CDR3 is TGTGCCAGCAGCTTATTTATGAACACTGAAGCTTTCTTT. The encoded protein is CASSLFMNTEAFF.

V and J are TRBV19 and TRBJ2-3, with D unclear. Per germline, CDR1 LNHDA and CDR2 SQIVND (reference sequence). V dropped 5 bases and J dropped 6 bases, with 15 bases sitting between them. The CDR3 totals 14 residues. The CDR3 DNA sequence: TGTGCCAGTAGTTCCCCGTATAGAGTCGATACGCAGTATTTT. Its protein is CASSSPYRVDTQYF. Full variable domain (remainder filled in from reference TRBV19 and TRBJ2-3): DGGITQSPKYLFRKEGQNVTLSCEQNLNHDAMYWYRQDPGQGLRLIYYSQIVNDFQKGDIAEGYSVSREKKESFPLTVTSAQKNPTAFYLCASSSPYRVDTQYFGPGTRLTVL.

This sequence joins TRBV20-1 and TRBJ2-5; D ambiguous. The germline V and J ends were trimmed by 5 bases and 2 bases, with 9 bases remaining between them. Germline CDR1 reads DFQATT; CDR2 reads SNEGSKA (reference sequence). The CDR3 spans 12 residues. The DNA for the CDR3 is TGCAGTGCTCCGGGCCGTCAAGAGACCCAGTACTTC. Amino acids: CSAPGRQETQYF.

This clonotype was recorded a few times. The rearrangement links TRBV11-1 to TRBJ2-1, with TRBD1 matching 10 bases. The CDR3 extends over 15 amino acids. CDR1 and CDR2 (germline): SGHAT, FQDESV (reference sequence). V gave up 5 bases and J gave up 8 bases; unmatched junction bases: 9. Here the CDR3 reads CASSIPGQGMYEQFF. CDR3 sequence (DNA): TGTGCCAGCAGCATTCCGGGACAGGGGATGTATGAGCAGTTCTTC.

This clonotype was counted at least ten times. This rearrangement joins TRBV29-1 to TRBJ2-7, with D possibly TRBD1 on 6 matching bases. Germline assignment: CDR1 SQVTM and CDR2 ANQGSEA. CDR3 length: 12 amino acids. The V end was cut by 6 bases, the J end by 1 base, with 10 bases between. The CDR3 sequence: CSVNDRSYEQYF. CDR3 DNA: TGCAGCGTCAACGACAGGTCCTACGAGCAGTACTTC.

This clonotype occurred many times. V gene TRBV6-1 combines with J gene TRBJ2-5, with 7 bases fitting TRBD2. CDR3 size: 16 residues. In germline, CDR1 is MNHNS, CDR2 SASEGT. The ends lost 1 base at V and 2 bases at J; junction bases unmatched: 7. Here the CDR3 reads CASSEVPSGLQETQYF. The CDR3 coding sequence is TGTGCCAGCAGTGAAGTCCCTAGCGGACTGCAAGAGACCCAGTACTTC.

The V gene is TRBV25-1, the J gene TRBJ2-3; 8 bases are shared with TRBD2. J gave up 8 bases and V 1 base, and 11 bases lay outside the gene matches. Germline values: CDR1 MGHDK, CDR2 SYGVNS. The CDR3 is 16 residues long. CDR3 sequence reads: CASSESLAAHTGTQYF. The CDR3 nucleotides are TGTGCCAGCAGTGAATCACTAGCGGCCCACACGGGTACGCAGTATTTT.